The 14 T cell receptor beta chains below come from one sample, sequenced in a study of beta chain features in type 1 diabetes. Findings and limits, study-wide: Type 1 diabetes patients had moderately but significantly shorter TCRB CDR3s in all four CD4+ subsets.

Isolated RNA was reverse transcribed in full, so expressed TCRB transcripts were sequenced. Generated by immunoSEQ multiplex PCR, the TCRdb table keeps only in-frame clones and is missing some. The data hold about 640,000 clones, with around 12% observed a single time. Their specific antigens are unknown. The sample consisted of naive CD4+ T cells from blood. These receptors were obtained from a man aged 25-40 years with type 1 diabetes.

This clone was observed a handful of times. The chain combines TRBV11-1 with TRBJ1-4, with 8 bases aligning to TRBD1. The CDR3 sequence is 14 residues long. Germline-derived CDR1 and CDR2 are SGHAT and FQDESV (reference sequence). J was trimmed by 7 bases and V by 5 bases; bases with no gene match: 6. The CDR3 nucleotides are TGTGCCAGCAGCCTCGGGACAGGTGTTGAAAAACTGTTTTTT. Its protein is CASSLGTGVEKLFF.

This sequence joins TRBV7-2 and TRBJ2-5; 7 bases map to TRBD2. This CDR3 is 17 amino acids long. V lost 5 bases, J lost 5 bases, and 17 bases stayed unmatched. Germline V gene sequence: CDR1 SGHTA, CDR2 FQGNSA. In DNA, the CDR3 is TGTGCCAGCAGCACCCGGTGGCCTAGCGGCCCGGGGGAGACCCAGTACTTC. This sequence encodes CASSTRWPSGPGETQYF. The whole variable domain, filled in from reference TRBV7-2 and TRBJ2-5, reads GAGVSQSPSNKVTEKGKDVELRCDPISGHTALYWYRQSLGQGLEFLIYFQGNSAPDKSGLPSDRFSAERTGGSVSTLTIQRTQQEDSAVYLCASSTRWPSGPGETQYFGPGTRLLVL.

Concerning this clone: This sample includes further DNA sequences coding for the same CDR3. The chain couples TRBV18 to TRBJ1-5; D not certain. Germline V CDR1 and CDR2: KGHSH, LQKENI. The CDR3 length is 13 residues. The ends were cut back, 6 bases at V and 0 bases at J, with 6 bases in the middle. The CDR3 spells CASSPDSNQPQHF. As DNA, the CDR3 is TGTGCCAGCTCTCCGGATAGCAATCAGCCCCAGCATTTT. Full variable domain (outside the CDR3, taken from reference TRBV18 and TRBJ1-5): NAGVMQNPRHLVRRRGQEARLRCSPMKGHSHVYWYRQLPEEGLKFMVYLQKENIIDESGMPKERFSAEFPKEGPSILRIQQVVRGDSAAYFCASSPDSNQPQHFGDGTRLSIL.

The rearrangement uses TRBV5-1 and TRBJ2-1; D is unresolved. Germline CDR1 SGHRS, CDR2 YFSETQ. Trimming took off 0 bases at V and 0 bases at J, with 10 bases between the two ends. The CDR3 extends over 16 amino acids. The CDR3 spells CASSLGTYSSYNEQFF. CDR3 sequence (DNA): TGCGCCAGCAGCTTGGGCACCTATAGCTCCTACAATGAGCAGTTCTTC.

The sample holds a few counts of this clone. The chain has TRBV7-2 and TRBJ1-2; the match to TRBD1 covers 8 bases. J lost 8 bases, V lost 3 bases, and 5 bases had no gene match. CDR3 length equals 13 residues. CDR1 is SGHTA and CDR2 is FQGNSA in the germline V gene. The CDR3 nucleotides are TGTGCCAGCAGCTTGCAGGGGGCGAGAGGCTACACCTTC. Translated, it gives CASSLQGARGYTF.

The rearrangement links TRBV4-1 to TRBJ2-5, with a possible D match to TRBD1 (7 bases). V was trimmed by 0 bases and J by 4 bases, leaving 15 bases between them. This CDR3 spans 16 amino acids. CDR1 and CDR2 (germline): MGHRA, YSYEKL. CDR3 loop: CASSQEGGLGGETQYF. The CDR3 coding sequence is TGCGCCAGCAGCCAAGAAGGGGGCCTGGGGGGAGAGACCCAGTACTTC.

The genes are TRBV5-1 and TRBJ1-2; the match to TRBD1 covers 9 bases. V dropped 0 bases and J dropped 7; count of bases not matched to a gene: 7. Germline V gene sequence: CDR1 SGHRS, CDR2 YFSETQ. The CDR3 is 15 amino acids. This CDR3 reads CASSLEAGQGFGYTF. CDR3 in DNA: TGCGCCAGCAGCTTGGAGGCGGGACAGGGATTTGGCTACACCTTC.

The chain joins TRBV30 to TRBJ1-3; D perhaps matches TRBD1 (5 bases). V lost 5 bases to trimming and J lost 2 bases, with 13 bases between them. In germline, CDR1 is GTSNPN, CDR2 SVGIG (reference sequence). The CDR3 has 14 residues. The CDR3 here is CAWGREGPGNTIYF. DNA for the CDR3: TGTGCCTGGGGCCGGGAGGGGCCTGGAAACACCATATATTTT.

This clone turned up a few times. The chain uses TRBV2 and TRBJ2-1; 7 nucleotides align to TRBD1. J was trimmed by 5 bases and V by 4 bases; bases with no gene match: 5. CDR3 length: 14 amino acids. Germline V gene lookup returns CDR1 SNHLY and CDR2 FYNNEI. The CDR3 sequence: CASSGRRGHNEQFF. The CDR3 region has the DNA TGTGCCAGCAGTGGACGTAGGGGGCACAATGAGCAGTTCTTC.

This clone was recorded a few times. The chain combines TRBV2 with TRBJ2-5; 9 positions agree with TRBD1. With 6 bases clipped from V and 5 bases from J, the junction kept 7 bases outside the gene matches. This CDR3 has 14 amino acids. The germline CDR1 and CDR2 sequences are SNHLY and FYNNEI. CDR3 coding DNA: TGTGCCAGCAGGAGAGGGACAGGGAGGGAGACCCAGTACTTC. Protein sequence: CASRRGTGRETQYF.

This clone was counted only a few times. The chain joins TRBV10-2 to TRBJ2-3, with D maybe TRBD2 (5 bases). This CDR3 is 14 amino acids long. V gave up 9 bases and J gave up 1 base, with 14 bases separating them. Germline V gives CDR1 WSHSY, CDR2 SAAADI. CDR3 sequence reads: CASAFEGRTDTQYF. Written as DNA, the CDR3 is TGCGCCAGTGCCTTCGAGGGTCGCACAGATACGCAGTATTTT.

V and J are TRBV5-1 and TRBJ2-1; 8 positions agree with TRBD2. With V trimmed by 4 bases and J by 7 bases, 13 bases remained unmatched. The length of the CDR3 is 16 residues. CDR1 and CDR2 from the germline V gene are SGHRS and YFSETQ. CDR3 DNA sequence: TGCGCCAGCAGCCCCACGGCAGCGGGGGTGTTAAATGAGCAGTTCTTC. This codes for CASSPTAAGVLNEQFF. The whole variable domain, filled in from reference TRBV5-1 and TRBJ2-1, reads KAGVTQTPRYLIKTRGQQVTLSCSPISGHRSVSWYQQTPGQGLQFLFEYFSETQRNKGNFPGRFSGRQFSNSRSEMNVSTLELGDSALYLCASSPTAAGVLNEQFFGPGTRLTVL.

This chain joins TRBV4-3 and TRBJ1-1, with D possibly matching TRBD1 (6 bases). Trimming removed 0 bases at V and 4 bases at J, with 21 bases between. The CDR3 totals 18 residues. Germline V gene lookup returns CDR1 LGHNA and CDR2 YSLEER. The CDR3 region has the DNA TGCGCCAGCAGCCAAGATAGGGTGCTTACAGGGCGAGTCACTGAAGCTTTCTTT. Protein product: CASSQDRVLTGRVTEAFF.

This clone has a handful of counts. For the CDR3, the DNA is TGTGCCAGCTCACCACGGGGGGACGGACAAGAGACCCAGTACTTC. Protein sequence: CASSPRGDGQETQYF. V gene TRBV18 combines with J gene TRBJ2-5, with D perhaps matching TRBD2 (6 bases). Germline CDR1 is KGHSH and CDR2 is LQKENI. V lost 1 base, J lost 2 bases, and 11 bases lay in between. This CDR3 has 15 amino acids.